The clone carrying this TCR beta chain occurred a few times. The antigen is undetermined. These data come from a study of identical twins. The study's findings and limits: Cross-sectional statistical analysis, not tracking of the same donors, underpinned the conclusions.

The CDR3 has 14 residues. Germline V gene lookup returns CDR1 KGHDR and CDR2 SFDVKD. V gave up 3 bases and J gave up 5 bases, with 12 bases separating them. Through template switching, a universal primer site was introduced, and the cDNA contained unique molecular identifiers. TCRdb fed the 5' RACE reads into MiXCR, producing one record per CDR3 protein. The table shows about 530,000 distinct CDR3 sequences, with approximately 16% occurring only once. The same sample was also studied in work on yellow fever vaccine responses in identical twins.

The receptor's source is a woman in her late teens or twenties in good health. This chain uses TRBV24-1 with TRBJ2-5; no reliable D call. Sequences were obtained from CD4+ T cells sorted from blood. The chain's CDR3 is CATSDPAVRETQYF. The CDR3 DNA is TGTGCCACCAGTGATCCTGCGGTGCGGGAGACCCAGTACTTC.